This T cell receptor beta chain was observed in a study of T cells in Graves' hyperthyroidism and ophthalmopathy. Amplification yielded TCR beta CDR3 regions, with RNA transcripts as the source. A first-round RT-PCR of the TCR CDR3 used the HTBI primer set. TCRdb independently ran MiXCR on the multiplex PCR reads; one entry per CDR3 protein. The repertoire has more than 550,000 distinct CDR3 sequences, around 19% of them found once; the top ten carry around 15%. Among the patients, aged 18 to 65, hyperthyroidism was newly diagnosed and had lasted under 2 months. Fresh peripheral blood, under 13 ml, yielded the PBMCs. This clonotype was observed many times. Germline CDR1 SEHNR, CDR2 FQNEAQ (reference sequence). V was cut by 5 bases and J by 3 bases, with 16 bases left in between. The CDR3 consists of 15 residues.

Specimen: blood. This clonotype was obtained from a woman in her forties or fifties with Graves' hyperthyroidism that later progressed to Graves' ophthalmopathy. The chain employs TRBV7-9 and TRBJ1-1; D is undetermined. In nucleotides, the CDR3 is TGTGCCAGCAGCCCGCGGCGCCAAGAGGACACTGAAGCTTTCTTT. The encoded protein is CASSPRRQEDTEAFF.